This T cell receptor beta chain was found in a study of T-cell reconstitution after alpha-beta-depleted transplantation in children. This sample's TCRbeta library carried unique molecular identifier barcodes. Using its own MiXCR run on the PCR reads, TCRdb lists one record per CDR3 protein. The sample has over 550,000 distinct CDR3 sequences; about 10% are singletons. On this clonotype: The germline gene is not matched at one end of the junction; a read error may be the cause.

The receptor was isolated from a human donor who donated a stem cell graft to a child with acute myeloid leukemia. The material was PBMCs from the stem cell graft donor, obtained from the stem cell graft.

The CDR3: CASSTSGTAPPAGF. CDR3 in DNA: TGTGCCAGTAGTACATCCGGGACCGCCCCACCAGCGGGTTTC. This chain joins TRBV19 and TRBJ2-1; D is possibly TRBD2 (6 bases). This CDR3 is built from 14 residues. The germline CDR1 and CDR2 sequences are LNHDA and SQIVND (reference sequence).